These 9 T cell receptor beta chains came from one sample sequenced in a study of blood T cell repertoires in COVID-19. Sequencing used immunoSEQ multiplex PCR; TCRdb keeps in-frame clones, though not all of them. In the table there are approximately 70,000 clones, approximately 80% of which are singletons. Material for sequencing was peripheral blood. The receptor source for this set is a man aged 80 or over with active or convalescent COVID-19.

The chain links TRBV27 to TRBJ2-1, with D unclear. This CDR3 comprises 16 residues. The germline gives CDR1 MNHEY, CDR2 SMNVEV (reference sequence). V shed 1 base and J shed 0 bases, with 10 bases lying between them. The chain's CDR3 is CASSLFRLSSYNEQFF. CDR3 sequence (DNA): TGTGCCAGCAGTTTATTCCGGTTAAGCTCCTACAATGAGCAGTTCTTC.

For this clone: This sample also contains other DNA sequences that code for the same CDR3. The genes are TRBV18 and TRBJ2-3; D is uncertain. The V gene lost 0 bases and the J gene lost 0 bases, with 4 bases spanning the gap. Germline V gene data show CDR1 as KGHSH and CDR2 as LQKENI. CDR3 size: 14 residues. Here the CDR3 DNA reads TGTGCCAGCTCACCACCTAGTAGCACAGATACGCAGTATTTT. Encoded protein: CASSPPSSTDTQYF.

CDR3 DNA sequence: TGTGCCAGCAGTATGACAGGGCGGAACACTGAAGCTTTCTTT. This codes for CASSMTGRNTEAFF. This chain joins TRBV6-5 and TRBJ1-1; 7 nucleotides line up with TRBD1. The ends lost 5 bases at V and 1 base at J; junction bases unmatched: 4. Per the germline V gene, CDR1 is MNHEY and CDR2 is SVGAGI. The CDR3 runs 14 residues.

The chain is built from TRBV7-2 and TRBJ1-1; 8 bases align to TRBD1. This CDR3 is built from 16 residues. V was pared by 2 bases and J by 1 base, with 6 bases of the junction left unmatched. Looked up from germline, CDR1 is SGHTA and CDR2 is FQGNSA. The CDR3 is CASSLFPGQGNTEAFF. In DNA, the CDR3 is TGTGCCAGCAGCTTATTTCCAGGACAGGGGAACACTGAAGCTTTCTTT.

This rearrangement joins TRBV30 to TRBJ2-1; D is undetermined. The V gene lost 0 bases and the J gene lost 4 bases, with 10 bases spanning the gap. This CDR3 is built from 14 residues. Germline CDR1 GTSNPN, CDR2 SVGIG (reference sequence). The CDR3 DNA reads TGTGCCTGGAGTGTACGAGGAGAATACAATGAGCAGTTCTTC. Its translation is CAWSVRGEYNEQFF.

This chain connects TRBV11-3 to TRBJ2-2; TRBD1 matches 7 bases. CDR1 and CDR2 from the germline V gene are SGHNT and YENEEA. CDR3 size: 14 residues. V dropped 8 bases and J dropped 0; count of bases not matched to a gene: 3. CDR3 in DNA: TGTGCCAGCCGGGACAGCGCGAACACCGGGGAGCTGTTTTTT. Its protein product is CASRDSANTGELFF.

CDR3 sequence (DNA): TGTGCCAGCAGTCAGGGCGGGGTGGTCACTGAAGCTTTCTTT. This translates into CASSQGGVVTEAFF. J is TRBJ1-1 and V is TRBV5-5; a weak D match, TRBD1 (5 bases). Deletions cut 5 bases from V and 4 bases from J, with 15 bases between. CDR3 length: 14 amino acids. Germline V CDR1 and CDR2: SGHKS, YYEKEE (reference sequence).

The rearrangement uses TRBV6-2 or TRBV6-3 and TRBJ2-7, with D perhaps TRBD1 (6 bases). The CDR3 length is 14 residues. V was clipped by 5 bases and J by 7 bases, with 18 bases between them. Looked up from germline, CDR1 is MNHEY and CDR2 is SVGEGT. CDR3 coding DNA: TGTGCCAGCAGTCCCGGGACACCTTTAGGAGAGCAGTACTTC. It encodes CASSPGTPLGEQYF.

The chain links TRBV6-2 or TRBV6-3 to TRBJ2-3, with 8 bases aligning to TRBD2. The CDR3 is made up of 17 amino acids. Losses at the gene ends were 2 bases for V and 1 base for J; bases not matched to a gene: 8. Germline V CDR1 and CDR2: MNHEY, SVGEGT. The CDR3 region is CASSYGLAGHRTDTQYF. The CDR3 region has the DNA TGTGCCAGCAGTTACGGCCTAGCGGGCCACCGCACAGATACGCAGTATTTT.